Listed below are T cell receptor beta chains from one sample, sequenced in a study of prognosis after radiotherapy for stage I lung cancer. TCRdb used MiXCR to reprocess the multiplex PCR reads, holding one entry per CDR3 protein. Among about 16,000 distinct CDR3 sequences listed, around 32% were seen once. Sequenced here: PBMCs, sampled before or after stereotactic body radiation therapy (not recorded which). The receptor source for this set is a donor older than 45 with non-small cell lung cancer. CDR3s include the opening cysteine and the closing phenylalanine or tryptophan. D genes are given only for firm matches. Clone size is stated in some rows and not others, as once, few, many or a class when expanded.

abundance	d_gene	j_gene	v_gene	CDR3aa	CDR3nt
once	TRBD2	TRBJ2-7	TRBV19	CASSMAGGGYEQYF	TGTGCCAGTAGTATGGCGGGCGGGGGCTACGAGCAGTACTTC
many	-	TRBJ2-1	TRBV2	CASNEGYYNEQFF	TGTGCCAGTAATGAGGGCTACTACAATGAGCAGTTCTTC
many	-	TRBJ2-2	TRBV15	CATSRDRSITGELFF	TGTGCCACCAGCAGAGATCGCAGCATAACCGGGGAGCTGTTTTTT
-	TRBD2	TRBJ2-7	TRBV20-1	CSGRTRGGDYEQYF	TGCAGTGGAAGGACTAGGGGAGGAGACTACGAGCAGTATTTC
many	TRBD1	TRBJ1-2	TRBV20-1	CSAYRGMYGYTF	TGCAGTGCTTACAGGGGAATGTATGGCTACACCTTC
-	-	TRBJ2-7	TRBV7-3	CASSLCGWGRSGEQYF	TGTGCCAGCAGCTTATGTGGTTGGGGGCGGTCGGGAGAGCAGTACTTC
many	TRBD1	TRBJ1-5	TRBV2	CASSLTGTGGAGQPQHF	TGTGCCAGCAGCCTAACCGGGACAGGGGGCGCGGGTCAGCCCCAGCATTTT
many	-	TRBJ1-2	TRBV20-1	CSASGGLRHYGYTF	TGCAGTGCTAGTGGGGGGTTAAGGCACTATGGCTACACCTTC
many	-	TRBJ2-2	TRBV9	CASSVGTGELFF	TGTGCCAGCAGCGTAGGTACCGGGGAGCTGTTTTTT
many	-	TRBJ1-2	TRBV14	CASSLNRDGGYGYTF	TGTGCCAGCAGCCTAAACCGGGACGGAGGGTATGGCTACACCTTC
many	-	TRBJ1-4	TRBV4-1	CASSQFDLGVREKLFF	TGCGCCAGCAGCCAATTCGACTTGGGTGTCCGTGAAAAACTGTTTTTT
-	TRBD2	TRBJ2-7	TRBV11-2	CAGSLGGASGRVTNEQYF	TGTGCCGGCAGCTTAGGGGGAGCTAGCGGGAGGGTTACCAACGAGCAGTACTTC
-	-	TRBJ1-3	TRBV20-1	CSARDFRVLNTIYF	TGCAGTGCTAGAGATTTCAGGGTCCTAAACACCATATATTTT
many	-	TRBJ2-3	TRBV11-2	CASSSGPGGDTQYF	TGTGCCAGCAGCTCCGGGCCGGGCGGAGATACGCAGTATTTT
once	TRBD1	TRBJ2-6	TRBV6-1	CASNPSRGNWADVLTF	TGTGCCAGCAATCCATCCAGGGGGAATTGGGCCGACGTCCTGACTTTC
many	-	TRBJ1-2	TRBV3-1	CASSLQAQIYGYTF	TGTGCCAGCAGCCTCCAGGCACAGATCTATGGCTACACCTTC
many	-	TRBJ2-1	TRBV19	CASRDGISYNEQFF	TGTGCCAGTAGAGACGGTATATCCTACAATGAGCAGTTCTTC
-	-	TRBJ1-2	TRBV12-3/TRBV12-4	CSSSLELVHGYTF	TGTTCCAGCAGTTTAGAGCTGGTGCACGGCTACACCTTC
many	-	TRBJ2-6	TRBV7-8	CASSLALSGANVLTF	TGTGCCAGCAGCTTAGCACTCTCTGGGGCCAACGTCCTGACTTTC
many	-	TRBJ2-7	TRBV28	CASSLLQNTYEQYF	TGTGCCAGCAGTTTACTTCAGAATACCTACGAGCAGTACTTC
many	TRBD1	TRBJ2-7	TRBV5-1	CASSFYGTGVSEQYF	TGCGCCAGCAGCTTCTATGGGACAGGGGTTAGCGAGCAGTACTTC
many	-	TRBJ1-1	TRBV20-1	CSARTGIAEAFF	TGCAGTGCTAGAACAGGGATCGCTGAAGCTTTCTTT
-	-	TRBJ2-5	TRBV20-1	CSARSGAEQESQYF	TGCAGTGCTAGAAGTGGCGCCGAGCAAGAGTCCCAGTACTTC
-	TRBD1	TRBJ2-1	TRBV6-1	CASIPRGQGITLISYNEQFF	TGTGCCAGCATCCCAAGGGGACAGGGTATAACCCTAATCTCCTACAATGAGCAGTTCTTC
many	TRBD2	TRBJ2-3	TRBV20-1	CSASPPQTSVSDTQYF	TGCAGTGCTAGCCCTCCCCAGACTAGCGTAAGCGATACGCAGTATTTT
many	TRBD2	TRBJ2-7	TRBV19	CASRGTSGSSLPYEQYF	TGTGCCAGTAGGGGGACTAGCGGGAGTTCTTTGCCCTACGAGCAGTACTTC